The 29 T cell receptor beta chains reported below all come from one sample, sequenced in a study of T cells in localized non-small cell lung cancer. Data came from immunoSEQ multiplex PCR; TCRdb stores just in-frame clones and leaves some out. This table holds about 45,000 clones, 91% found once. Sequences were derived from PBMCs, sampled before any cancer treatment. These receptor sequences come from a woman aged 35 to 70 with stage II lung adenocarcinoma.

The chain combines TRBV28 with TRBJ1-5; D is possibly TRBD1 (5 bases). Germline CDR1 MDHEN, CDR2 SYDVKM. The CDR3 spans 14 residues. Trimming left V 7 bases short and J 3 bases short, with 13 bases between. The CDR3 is CASNAGQTNQPQHF. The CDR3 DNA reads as TGTGCCAGCAACGCGGGGCAGACCAATCAGCCCCAGCATTTT.

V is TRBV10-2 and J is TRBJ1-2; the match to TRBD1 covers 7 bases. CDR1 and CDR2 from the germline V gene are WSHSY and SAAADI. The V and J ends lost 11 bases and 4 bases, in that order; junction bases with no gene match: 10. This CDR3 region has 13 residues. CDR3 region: CAVQGPFTYGYTF. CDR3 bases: TGCGCCGTACAGGGGCCCTTCACCTATGGCTACACCTTC.

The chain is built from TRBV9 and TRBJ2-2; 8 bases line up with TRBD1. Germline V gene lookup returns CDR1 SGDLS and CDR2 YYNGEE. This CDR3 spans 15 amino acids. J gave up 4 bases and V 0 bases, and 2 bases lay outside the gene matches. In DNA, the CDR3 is TGTGCCAGCAGCGTAGCGACAGGGGCCACCGGGGAGCTGTTTTTT. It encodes CASSVATGATGELFF. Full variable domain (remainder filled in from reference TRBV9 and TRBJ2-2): DSGVTQTPKHLITATGQRVTLRCSPRSGDLSVYWYQQSLDQGLQFLIQYYNGEERAKGNILERFSAQQFPDLHSELNLSSLELGDSALYFCASSVATGATGELFFGEGSRLTVL.

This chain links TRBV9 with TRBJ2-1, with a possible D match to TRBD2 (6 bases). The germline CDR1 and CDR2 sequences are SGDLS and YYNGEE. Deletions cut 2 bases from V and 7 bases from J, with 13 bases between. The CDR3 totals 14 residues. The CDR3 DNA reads TGTGCCAGCAGCGTTGACGCGGGATTGAATGAGCAGTTCTTC. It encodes CASSVDAGLNEQFF.

CDR3 sequence: CASSPEGSPFSGANVLTF. Written as DNA, the CDR3 is TGCGCCAGCAGCCCCGAGGGGTCTCCATTCTCTGGGGCCAACGTCCTGACTTTC. The chain combines TRBV5-1 with TRBJ2-6; D assignment may be TRBD1 or TRBD2 (5 bases each). The CDR3 sequence is 18 residues long. Deletions cut 4 bases from V and 0 bases from J, with 17 bases between. In germline, CDR1 is SGHRS, CDR2 YFSETQ.

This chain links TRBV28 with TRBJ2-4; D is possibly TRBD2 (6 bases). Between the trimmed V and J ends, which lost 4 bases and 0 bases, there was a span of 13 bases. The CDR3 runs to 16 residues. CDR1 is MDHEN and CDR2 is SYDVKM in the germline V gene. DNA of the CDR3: TGTGCCAGCAGTTCTGAGCGGAGGGTAGCCAAAAACATTCAGTACTTC. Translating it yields CASSSERRVAKNIQYF.

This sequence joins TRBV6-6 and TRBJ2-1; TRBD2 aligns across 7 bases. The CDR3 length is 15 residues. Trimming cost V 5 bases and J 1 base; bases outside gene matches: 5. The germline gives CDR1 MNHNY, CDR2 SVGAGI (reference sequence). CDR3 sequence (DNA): TGTGCCAGCAGTGCGGGGGTCAGGTCCTACAATGAGCAGTTCTTC. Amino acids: CASSAGVRSYNEQFF.

Here the CDR3 reads CASSLGRETQPQHF. CDR3 sequence (DNA): TGTGCCAGCAGCTTGGGTAGGGAAACGCAGCCCCAGCATTTT. J is TRBJ1-5 and V is TRBV5-8, with D unclear. Germline CDR1 is SGHTS and CDR2 is YDEGEE. The CDR3 runs to 14 residues. V was trimmed by 0 bases and J by 7 bases, leaving 11 bases between them. The full variable domain, its missing parts supplied by reference TRBV5-8 and TRBJ1-5, is EAGVTQSPTHLIKTRGQQATLRCSPISGHTSVYWYQQALGLGLQFLLWYDEGEERNRGNFPPRFSGRQFPNYSSELNVNALELEDSALYLCASSLGRETQPQHFGDGTRLSIL.

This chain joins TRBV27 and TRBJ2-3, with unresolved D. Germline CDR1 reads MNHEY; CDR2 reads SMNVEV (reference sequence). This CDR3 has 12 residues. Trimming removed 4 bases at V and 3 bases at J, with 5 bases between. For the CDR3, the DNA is TGTGCCAGCAGTTCACCAACAGATACGCAGTATTTT. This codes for CASSSPTDTQYF.

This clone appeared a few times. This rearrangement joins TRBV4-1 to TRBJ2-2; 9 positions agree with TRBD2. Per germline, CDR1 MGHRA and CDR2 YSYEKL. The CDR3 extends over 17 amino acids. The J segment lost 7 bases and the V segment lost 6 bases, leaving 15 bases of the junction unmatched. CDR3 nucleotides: TGCGCCAGCAGACGGGGGGAGCGGGGGGCTGACGACGGGGAGCTGTTTTTT. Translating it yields CASRRGERGADDGELFF.

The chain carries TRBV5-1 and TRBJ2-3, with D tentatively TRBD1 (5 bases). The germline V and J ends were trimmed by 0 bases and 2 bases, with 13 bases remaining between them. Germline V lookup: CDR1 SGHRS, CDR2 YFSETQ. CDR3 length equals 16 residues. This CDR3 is CASSLEGVVDTDTQYF. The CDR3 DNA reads TGCGCCAGCAGCTTGGAAGGGGTCGTGGACACAGATACGCAGTATTTT.

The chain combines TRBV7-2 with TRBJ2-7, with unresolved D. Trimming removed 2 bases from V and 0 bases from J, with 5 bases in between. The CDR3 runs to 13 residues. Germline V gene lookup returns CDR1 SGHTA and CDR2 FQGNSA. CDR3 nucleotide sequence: TGTGCCAGCAGCTTATATAACTCCTACGAGCAGTACTTC. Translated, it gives CASSLYNSYEQYF.

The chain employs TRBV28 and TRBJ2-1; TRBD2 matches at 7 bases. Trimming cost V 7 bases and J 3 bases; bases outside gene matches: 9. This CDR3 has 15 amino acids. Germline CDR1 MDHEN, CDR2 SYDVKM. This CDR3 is CASTQGGAGYNEQFF. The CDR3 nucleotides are TGTGCCAGCACCCAGGGAGGGGCTGGCTACAATGAGCAGTTCTTC.

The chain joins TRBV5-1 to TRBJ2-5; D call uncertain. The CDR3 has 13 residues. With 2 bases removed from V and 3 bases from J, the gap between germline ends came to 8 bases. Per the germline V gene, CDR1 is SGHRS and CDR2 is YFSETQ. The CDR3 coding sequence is TGCGCCAGCAGCTTTAGTGGGGAAGAGACCCAGTACTTC. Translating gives CASSFSGEETQYF.

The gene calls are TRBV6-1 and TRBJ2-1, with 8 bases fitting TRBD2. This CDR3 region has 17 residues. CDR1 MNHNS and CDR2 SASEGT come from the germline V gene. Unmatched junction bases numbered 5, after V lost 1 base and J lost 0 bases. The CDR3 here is CASSEDPAGVSYNEQFF. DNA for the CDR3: TGTGCCAGCAGTGAAGACCCAGCGGGAGTCTCCTACAATGAGCAGTTCTTC.

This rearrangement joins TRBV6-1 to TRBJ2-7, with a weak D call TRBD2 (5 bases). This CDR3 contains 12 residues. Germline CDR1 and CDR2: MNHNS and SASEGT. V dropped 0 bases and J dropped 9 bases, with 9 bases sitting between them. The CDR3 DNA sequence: TGTGCCAGCAGTGAAGCGCGGGCGGGGCAGTACTTC. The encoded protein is CASSEARAGQYF.

As DNA, the CDR3 is TGTGCCAGCAGCCAAGGACAGGCGTTGAGTCACGAGCAGTACTTC. This sequence encodes CASSQGQALSHEQYF. This chain joins TRBV4-2 and TRBJ2-7, with D maybe TRBD1 (6 bases). This CDR3 has 15 amino acids. The germline CDR1 and CDR2 sequences are LGHNA and YNFKEQ. The germline V and J ends were trimmed by 1 base and 5 bases, with 15 bases remaining between them.

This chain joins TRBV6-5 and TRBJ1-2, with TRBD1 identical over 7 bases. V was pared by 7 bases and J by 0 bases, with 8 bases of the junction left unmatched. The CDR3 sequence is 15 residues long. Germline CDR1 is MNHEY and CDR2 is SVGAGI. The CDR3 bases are TGTGCCAGCAAGAGGGGGACAGTTGCTAACTATGGCTACACCTTC. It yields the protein CASKRGTVANYGYTF.

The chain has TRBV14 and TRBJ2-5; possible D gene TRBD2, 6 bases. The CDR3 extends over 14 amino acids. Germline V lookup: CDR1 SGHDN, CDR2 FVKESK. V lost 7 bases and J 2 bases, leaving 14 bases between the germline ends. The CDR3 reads CASNSGRGQETQYF. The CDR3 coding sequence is TGTGCCAGCAATAGCGGTAGGGGACAAGAGACCCAGTACTTC.

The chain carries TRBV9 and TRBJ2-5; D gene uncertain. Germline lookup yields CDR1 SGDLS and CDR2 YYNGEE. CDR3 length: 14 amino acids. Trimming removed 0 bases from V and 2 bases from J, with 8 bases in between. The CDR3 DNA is TGTGCCAGCAGCGTAGGAACGGTACAAGAGACCCAGTACTTC. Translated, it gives CASSVGTVQETQYF.

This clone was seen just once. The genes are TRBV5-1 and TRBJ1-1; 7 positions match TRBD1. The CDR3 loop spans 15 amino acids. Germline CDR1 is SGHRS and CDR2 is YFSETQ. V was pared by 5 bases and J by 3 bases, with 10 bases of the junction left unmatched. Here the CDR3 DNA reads TGCGCCAGCAGTCACCCCGACAGGGACTACACTGAAGCTTTCTTT. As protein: CASSHPDRDYTEAFF. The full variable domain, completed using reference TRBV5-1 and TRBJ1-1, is KAGVTQTPRYLIKTRGQQVTLSCSPISGHRSVSWYQQTPGQGLQFLFEYFSETQRNKGNFPGRFSGRQFSNSRSEMNVSTLELGDSALYLCASSHPDRDYTEAFFGQGTRLTVV.

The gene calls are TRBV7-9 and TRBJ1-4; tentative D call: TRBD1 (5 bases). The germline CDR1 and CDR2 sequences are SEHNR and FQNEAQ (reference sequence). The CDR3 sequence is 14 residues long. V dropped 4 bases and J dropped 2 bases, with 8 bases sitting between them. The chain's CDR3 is CASSWKGTNEKLFF. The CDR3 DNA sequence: TGTGCCAGCAGCTGGAAGGGGACTAATGAAAAACTGTTTTTT.

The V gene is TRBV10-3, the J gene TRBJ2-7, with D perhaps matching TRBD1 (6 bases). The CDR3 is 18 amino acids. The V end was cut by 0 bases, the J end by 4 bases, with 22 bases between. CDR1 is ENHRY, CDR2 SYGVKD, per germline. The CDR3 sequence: CAISESLGTQDRGYEQYF. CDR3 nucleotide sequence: TGTGCCATCAGTGAGTCGTTGGGAACGCAGGACAGAGGATACGAGCAGTACTTC.

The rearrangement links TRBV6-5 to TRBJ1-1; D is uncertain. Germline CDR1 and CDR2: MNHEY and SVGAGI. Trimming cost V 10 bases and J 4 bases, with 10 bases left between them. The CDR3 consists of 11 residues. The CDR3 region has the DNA TGTGCCACCCTAACCTCCACTGAAGCTTTCTTT. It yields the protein CATLTSTEAFF.

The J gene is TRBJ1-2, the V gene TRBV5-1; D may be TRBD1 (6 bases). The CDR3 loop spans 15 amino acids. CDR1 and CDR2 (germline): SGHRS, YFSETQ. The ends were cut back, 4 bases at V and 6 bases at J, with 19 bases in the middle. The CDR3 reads CASSARTDKGDGYTF. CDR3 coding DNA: TGCGCCAGCAGCGCCCGGACAGACAAAGGGGATGGCTACACCTTC.

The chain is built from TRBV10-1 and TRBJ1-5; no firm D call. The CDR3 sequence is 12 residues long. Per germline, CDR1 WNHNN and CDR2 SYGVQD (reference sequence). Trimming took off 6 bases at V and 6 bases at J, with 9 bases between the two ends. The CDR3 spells CASSTSTQPQHF. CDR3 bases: TGCGCCAGCAGCACGTCCACTCAGCCCCAGCATTTT.

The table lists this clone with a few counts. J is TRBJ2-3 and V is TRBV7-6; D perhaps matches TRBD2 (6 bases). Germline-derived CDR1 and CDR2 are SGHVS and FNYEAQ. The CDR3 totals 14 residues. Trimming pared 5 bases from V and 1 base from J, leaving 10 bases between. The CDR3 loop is CASSPQRGTDTQYF. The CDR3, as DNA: TGTGCCAGCAGCCCCCAGCGGGGCACAGATACGCAGTATTTT.

The CDR3 coding sequence is TGCAGCGGGGTACCGGGACTAGGGAGGGATACGCAGTATTTT. Residues: CSGVPGLGRDTQYF. The chain combines TRBV29-1 with TRBJ2-3, with 8 bases fitting TRBD2. The CDR3 has 14 residues. V lost 7 bases, J lost 6 bases, and 12 bases stayed unmatched. CDR1 is SQVTM and CDR2 is ANQGSEA in the germline V gene.

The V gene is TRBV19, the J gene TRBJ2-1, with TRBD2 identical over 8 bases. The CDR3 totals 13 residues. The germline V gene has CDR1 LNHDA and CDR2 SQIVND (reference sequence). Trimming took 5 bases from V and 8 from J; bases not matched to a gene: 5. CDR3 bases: TGTGCCAGTAGTTTCGGGAGGGCCGATGAGCAGTTCTTC. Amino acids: CASSFGRADEQFF.